This T cell receptor beta chain is drawn from a study of cytomegalovirus exposure and HLA in healthy donors. Study-wide results and caveats: HLA-A and HLA-B allele assignments for most subjects were reportedly predicted accurately using TCR beta sequences. Accounts indicate the classifier identified cytomegalovirus status with strong specificity and sensitivity.

Researchers ran the PCR with 60 Vbeta and 13 Jbeta primers. Some clones are missing from TCRdb's copy, which holds only in-frame ones; the method was immunoSEQ multiplex PCR. The sample includes about 130,000 clones, around 80% of them seen just once. V lost 6 bases, J lost 3 bases, and 5 bases stayed unmatched. Germline CDR1 reads LNHDA; CDR2 reads SQIVND (reference sequence). This CDR3 comprises 14 residues. Details on this clone: The antigen is undetermined.

Nominally healthy donors provided the samples, though records likely missed some immune exposures. The V and J genes are TRBV19 and TRBJ1-5; TRBD1 matches at 7 bases. The sample consisted of PBMCs. The receptor comes from a man under 40 in good health and CMV-seronegative. DNA for the CDR3: TGTGCCAGTAGCCCGGGACAGCTCAATCAGCCCCAGCATTTT. Translating gives CASSPGQLNQPQHF.